Sequencing of this T cell receptor (beta chain) was carried out in a study of T cell repertoires and HLA-DP antigens. Trimming cost V 4 bases and J 7 bases, with 16 bases left between them. Germline V gene data show CDR1 as MNHEY and CDR2 as SVGAGI. There are 14 residues in the CDR3. Details on this clone: Its specificity is unknown.

Purity of the untouched CD4+ T cells was about 98%. Study-level results: Average cumulative frequency of previously undetected clones was 36.3% against one allele and 50% to 65% against the other. Against both alloantigens, CD137+ clonality was similar, roughly 0.38.

The PCR primers covered 54 TRBV and 13 TRBJ segments. Data came from immunoSEQ multiplex PCR; TCRdb stores just in-frame clones and leaves some out. This table has about 89,000 clones, 86% appearing once. V usage is TRBV6-5 and J usage is TRBJ2-5, with D possibly TRBD2 on 5 matching bases. The specimen sequenced was CD4+ T cells from PBMCs. The sequence was collected from a man aged 50-59 years in good health and CMV-seronegative. The CDR3 sequence: CASSSQRSGGTQYF. CDR3 DNA sequence: TGTGCCAGCAGTTCCCAGCGGAGCGGAGGGACCCAGTACTTC.